The T cell receptor beta chain under discussion was sequenced for a study of OX40 agonist ivuxolimab in advanced cancers. Clones were read by immunoSEQ multiplex PCR, and TCRdb kept only the in-frame ones, dropping some. The sample lists under 45,000 clones, about 80% seen once, with 3.5% to 5% in the top ten. Germline V lookup: CDR1 MDHEN, CDR2 SYDVKM. V shed 5 bases and J shed 1 base, with 17 bases lying between them. The CDR3 length is 16 residues. This receptor was obtained from an adult with an advanced solid tumor such as melanoma, head and neck, liver or kidney cancer. V and J are TRBV28 and TRBJ1-1; D not certain. The sequenced sample was CD4+ or CD8+ T cells sorted from blood, obtained in a trial of the OX40 agonist ivuxolimab. CDR3 residues: CASSPPYHPQNTEAFF. In DNA form, the CDR3 reads TGTGCCAGCAGTCCACCTTATCACCCGCAGAACACTGAAGCTTTCTTT.